This T cell receptor beta chain is from a study of shared clonotypes between healthy human individuals. Regarding the study as a whole: Clonotypes shared by all four donors outscored non-shared clonotypes in generation probability.

The V end was cut by 5 bases, the J end by 0 bases, with 10 bases between. Germline V CDR1 and CDR2: MNHNY, SVGAGI (reference sequence). CDR3 length: 15 residues. HIV-negative, healthy adults without recent acute infections or vaccinations were the donors. Profiled with immunoSEQ multiplex PCR; TCRdb holds only in-frame clones, not every one. The table includes roughly 700,000 clones, roughly 70% detected once. Concerning this clone: As yet, its antigen is unknown.

The sequencing input was memory CD4+ T cells sorted from blood. The subset denotes: CD45RA-negative fraction. This TCR derives from a woman younger than 45 in good health. The chain couples TRBV6-6 to TRBJ1-4; D ambiguous. The CDR3 coding sequence is TGTGCCAGCAGTACACCCAGAACAACTAATGAAAAACTGTTTTTT. Encoded protein: CASSTPRTTNEKLFF.